This TCR beta chain originates from a study of T cells in Graves' hyperthyroidism and ophthalmopathy. This clonotype has at least ten counts. Its antigen remains unknown. Germline V gene lookup returns CDR1 MNHEY and CDR2 SMNVEV (reference sequence). V lost 0 bases and J 5 bases, leaving 17 bases between the germline ends. The CDR3 is 17 amino acids. Study-wide findings and caveats: Most thyroid clonotypes that were expanded above 0.001 also turned up in blood.

Using RNA transcripts as the source, TCR beta CDR3 regions were amplified. HTBI primers were used for first-round RT-PCR of the TCR CDR3. Using its own MiXCR run on the multiplex PCR reads, TCRdb lists one record per CDR3 protein. The sample yields 650,000 to 750,000 distinct CDR3 sequences, about 15% seen once. Participants, patients aged 18 to 65, had newly diagnosed hyperthyroidism with a duration under 2 months. Uncontrolled infection, other autoimmune disease, pregnancy or lactation barred patients from enrollment. Source material: blood. The source of this sequence is a woman under 30 with Graves' hyperthyroidism. The chain joins TRBV27 to TRBJ2-1; D is possibly TRBD2 (6 bases). This CDR3 is CASSLSRSGTANNEQFF. Written as DNA, the CDR3 is TGTGCCAGCAGTTTATCGAGATCCGGGACTGCAAACAATGAGCAGTTCTTC.